The present TCR beta chain was sequenced within a study of shared clonotypes between healthy human individuals. On the study more broadly: Donors had three CD4 naive, three CD4 memory, two CD8 naive and one CD8 memory plate apiece. Study-wide points: Shared clonotypes: roughly 5% naive CD4, under 4% naive CD8, about 2.5% memory CD4, around 0.4% memory CD8. Sorted-subset samples were not fully sequenced, rarefaction indicated.

Trimming removed 0 bases from V and 8 bases from J, with 22 bases in between. This CDR3 is 17 amino acids long. Remarks on this clone: Its cognate antigen is unknown.

Naive CD8 cells comprised CD45RO-negative, CCR7-positively selected cells, excluding terminally differentiated effector memory CD45RA+ cells. The donors, healthy adults who were HIV-negative, had experienced no recent acute infections or vaccinations. The repertoire was sequenced with immunoSEQ multiplex PCR; TCRdb's copy has only in-frame clones and lacks some. In the table there are over 2,000,000 clones, roughly 93% of which are singletons. The TCR sequence derives from a man aged 18 to 29 in good health. Some clones in this sample may be carry-over from other donors' samples. Source material: naive CD8+ T cells from PBMCs. The rearrangement uses TRBV23-1 and TRBJ1-2; a weak D match, TRBD1 (5 bases). TRBV23-1 is placed among ORFs of uncertain function. This CDR3 is CASSQSEDTLFPGGYTF. The CDR3 bases are TGCGCCAGCAGTCAATCTGAGGACACCCTCTTCCCGGGGGGCTACACCTTC.